This T cell receptor (beta chain) was observed in a study of OX40 agonist ivuxolimab in advanced cancers. Profiled with immunoSEQ multiplex PCR; TCRdb holds only in-frame clones, not every one. The table lists 77,000 or so clones, 80% to 95% of them singletons, with approximately 9.9% in the top ten. To note about this clone: Its cognate antigen is unknown.

Study-wide findings and caveats: Among the lowest peripheral clonal expansion occurred in 0.1-3.0 mg/kg partial responders.

Germline values: CDR1 MNHEY, CDR2 SMNVEV (reference sequence). Between the trimmed V and J ends, which lost 5 bases and 3 bases, there was a span of 20 bases. This CDR3 has 16 residues. J is TRBJ2-7 and V is TRBV27; no clear D gene. This receptor was identified in an adult with an advanced solid tumor such as melanoma, head and neck, liver or kidney cancer. The source material was CD4+ or CD8+ T cells sorted from blood, sampled in a trial of the OX40 agonist ivuxolimab. The CDR3 bases are TGTGCCAGCAGTCCCTCATCGGGTGGGGTAGTCTACGAGCAGTACTTC. Its translation: CASSPSSGGVVYEQYF.